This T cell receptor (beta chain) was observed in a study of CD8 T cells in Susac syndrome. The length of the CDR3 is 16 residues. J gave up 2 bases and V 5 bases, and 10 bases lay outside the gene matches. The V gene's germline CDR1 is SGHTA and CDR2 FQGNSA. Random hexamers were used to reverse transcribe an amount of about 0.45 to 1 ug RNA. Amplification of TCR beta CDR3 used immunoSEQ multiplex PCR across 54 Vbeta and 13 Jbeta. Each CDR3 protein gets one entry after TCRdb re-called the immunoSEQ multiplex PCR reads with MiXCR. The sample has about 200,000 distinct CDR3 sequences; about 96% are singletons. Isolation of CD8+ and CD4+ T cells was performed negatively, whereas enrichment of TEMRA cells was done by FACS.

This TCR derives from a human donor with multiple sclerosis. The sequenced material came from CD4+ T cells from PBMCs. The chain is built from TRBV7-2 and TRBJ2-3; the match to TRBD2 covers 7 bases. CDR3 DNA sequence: TGTGCCAGCAGCCCGAGGGCGGGAGTGGCCACAGATACGCAGTATTTT. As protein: CASSPRAGVATDTQYF.